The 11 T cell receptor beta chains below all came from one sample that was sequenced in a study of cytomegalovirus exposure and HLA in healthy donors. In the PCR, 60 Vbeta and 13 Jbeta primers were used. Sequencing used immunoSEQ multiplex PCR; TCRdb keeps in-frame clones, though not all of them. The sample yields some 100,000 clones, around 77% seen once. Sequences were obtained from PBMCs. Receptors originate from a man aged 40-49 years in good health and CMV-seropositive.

CDR3 sequence: CASSSGQGSNGYTF. As DNA, the CDR3 is TGTGCCAGCAGTTCGGGACAGGGATCGAATGGCTACACCTTC. This sequence joins TRBV28 and TRBJ1-2, with 9 nucleotides matching TRBD1. The CDR3 length is 14 residues. V lost 4 bases and J lost 6; bases outside the gene matches: 6. Germline V gives CDR1 MDHEN, CDR2 SYDVKM.

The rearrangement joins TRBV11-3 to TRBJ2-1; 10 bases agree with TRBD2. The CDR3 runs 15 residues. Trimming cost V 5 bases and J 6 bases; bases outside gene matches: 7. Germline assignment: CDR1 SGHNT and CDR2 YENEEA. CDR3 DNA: TGTGCCAGCAGCATCTCTAGCGGGGGACTCAATGAGCAGTTCTTC. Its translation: CASSISSGGLNEQFF.

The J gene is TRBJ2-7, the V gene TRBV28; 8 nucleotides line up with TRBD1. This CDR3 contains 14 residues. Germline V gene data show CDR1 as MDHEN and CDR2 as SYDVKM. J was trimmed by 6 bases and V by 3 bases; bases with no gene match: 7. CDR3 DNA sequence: TGTGCCAGCAGTTTTGGCGGCAGGGGGCGCGAGCAGTACTTC. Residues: CASSFGGRGREQYF.

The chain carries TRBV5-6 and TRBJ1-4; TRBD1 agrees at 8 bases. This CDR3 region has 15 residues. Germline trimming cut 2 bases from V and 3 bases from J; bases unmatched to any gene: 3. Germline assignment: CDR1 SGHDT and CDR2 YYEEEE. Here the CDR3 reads CASSLTGGANEKLFF. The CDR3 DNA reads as TGTGCCAGCAGCTTAACAGGGGGTGCTAATGAAAAACTGTTTTTT.

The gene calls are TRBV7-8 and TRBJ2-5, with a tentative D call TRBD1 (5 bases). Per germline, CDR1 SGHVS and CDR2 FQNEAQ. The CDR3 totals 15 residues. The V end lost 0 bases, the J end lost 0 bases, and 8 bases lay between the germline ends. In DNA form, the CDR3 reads TGTGCCAGCAGCTTAGCAGGGGCGTACCAAGAGACCCAGTACTTC. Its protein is CASSLAGAYQETQYF.

The CDR3 region is CASSQTDSRNSPLHF. The CDR3 nucleotides are TGCGCCAGCAGCCAAACTGACAGTAGAAATTCACCCCTCCACTTT. The rearrangement joins TRBV4-1 to TRBJ1-6; D possibly corresponds to TRBD1 (5 bases). The CDR3 is made up of 15 amino acids. Trimming took 2 bases from V and 7 from J, leaving 12 bases between them. Looked up from germline, CDR1 is MGHRA and CDR2 is YSYEKL.

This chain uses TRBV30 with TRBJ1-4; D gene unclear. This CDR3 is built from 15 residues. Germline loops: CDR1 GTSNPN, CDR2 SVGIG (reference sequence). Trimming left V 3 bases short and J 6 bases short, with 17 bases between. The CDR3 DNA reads TGTGCCTGGAGCACCGCGAGTCGACTGTATGAAAAACTGTTTTTT. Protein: CAWSTASRLYEKLFF.

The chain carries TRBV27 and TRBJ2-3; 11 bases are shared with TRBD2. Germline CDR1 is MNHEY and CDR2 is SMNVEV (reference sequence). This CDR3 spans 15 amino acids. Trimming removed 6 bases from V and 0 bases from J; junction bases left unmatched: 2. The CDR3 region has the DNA TGTGCCAGCAGACTAGCGGGGGCCAGCACAGATACGCAGTATTTT. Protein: CASRLAGASTDTQYF.

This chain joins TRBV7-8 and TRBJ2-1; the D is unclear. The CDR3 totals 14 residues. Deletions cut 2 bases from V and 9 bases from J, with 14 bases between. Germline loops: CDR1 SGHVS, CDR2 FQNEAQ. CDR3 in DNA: TGTGCCAGCAGCTTATGGGCCACCGAGACTGAGCAGTTCTTC. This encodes CASSLWATETEQFF.

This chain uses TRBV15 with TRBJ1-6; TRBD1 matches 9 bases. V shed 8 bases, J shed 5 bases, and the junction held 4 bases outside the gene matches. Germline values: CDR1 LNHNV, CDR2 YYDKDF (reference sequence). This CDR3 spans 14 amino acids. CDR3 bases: TGTGCCACCCGTCGGGACAGGGATAATTCACCCCTCCACTTT. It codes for CATRRDRDNSPLHF. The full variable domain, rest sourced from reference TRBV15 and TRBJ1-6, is DAMVIQNPRYQVTQFGKPVTLSCSQTLNHNVMYWYQQKSSQAPKLLFHYYDKDFNNEADTPDNFQSRRPNTSFCFLDIRSPGLGDTAMYLCATRRDRDNSPLHFGNGTRLTVT.

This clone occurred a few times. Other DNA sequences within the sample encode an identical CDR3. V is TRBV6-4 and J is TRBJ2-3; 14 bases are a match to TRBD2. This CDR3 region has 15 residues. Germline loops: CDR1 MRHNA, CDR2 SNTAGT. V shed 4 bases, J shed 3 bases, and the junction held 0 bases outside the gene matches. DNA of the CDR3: TGTGCCAGCAGTGGGACTAGCGGGGGGACAGATACGCAGTATTTT. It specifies CASSGTSGGTDTQYF.